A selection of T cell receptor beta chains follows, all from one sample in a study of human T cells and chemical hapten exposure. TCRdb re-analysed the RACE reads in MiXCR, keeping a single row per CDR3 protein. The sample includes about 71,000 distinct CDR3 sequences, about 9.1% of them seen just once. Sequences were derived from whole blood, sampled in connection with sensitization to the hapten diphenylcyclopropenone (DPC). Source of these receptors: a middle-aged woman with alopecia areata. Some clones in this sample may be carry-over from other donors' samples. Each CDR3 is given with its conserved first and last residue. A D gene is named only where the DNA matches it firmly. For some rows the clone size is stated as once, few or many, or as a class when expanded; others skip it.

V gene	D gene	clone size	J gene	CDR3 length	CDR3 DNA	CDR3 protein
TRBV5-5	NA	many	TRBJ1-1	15	TGTGCCAGCAGCTTGGGGGGACTTATGAACACTGAAGCTTTCTTT	CASSLGGLMNTEAFF
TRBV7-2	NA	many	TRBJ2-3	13	TGTGCCAGCAGCCTGGAGGGCACAGATACGCAGTATTTT	CASSLEGTDTQYF
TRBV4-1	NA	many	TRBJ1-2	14	TGCGCCAGCAGCCAGGGCCAACTACCTGGGGGCTACACCTTC	CASSQGQLPGGYTF
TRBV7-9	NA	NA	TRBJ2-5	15	TGTGCCAGCAGCTTAGGTGGCGCGAGGGTAGAGACCCAGTACTTC	CASSLGGARVETQYF
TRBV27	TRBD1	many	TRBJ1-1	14	TGTGCCAGCAGTTCCGGGACAGGGGTCACTGAAGCTTTCTTT	CASSSGTGVTEAFF
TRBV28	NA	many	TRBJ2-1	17	TGTGCCAGCACCCCATCCCAGGGGGGGGACTCCTACAATGAGCAGTTCTTC	CASTPSQGGDSYNEQFF
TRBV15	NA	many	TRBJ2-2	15	TGTGCCACCAGCAGTCCCACCGCGAACACCGGGGAGCTGTTTTTT	CATSSPTANTGELFF
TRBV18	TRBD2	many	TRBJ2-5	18	TGTGCCAGCTCACCTCTACTAGCGGGGGGACCCACCCAAGAGACCCAGTACTTC	CASSPLLAGGPTQETQYF
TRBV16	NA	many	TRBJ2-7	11	TGTGCCAGCAGCCAAGCGAACGAGCAGTACTTC	CASSQANEQYF
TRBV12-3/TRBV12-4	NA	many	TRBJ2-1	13	TGTGCCAGCAGCCGAGGGGTTGGGAATGAGCAGTTCTTC	CASSRGVGNEQFF
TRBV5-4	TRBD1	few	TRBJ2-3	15	TGTGCCAGCAGTTCTCGTCAGGGGGCCTCAGATACGCAGTATTTT	CASSSRQGASDTQYF
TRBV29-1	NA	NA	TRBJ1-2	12	TGCAGCGTTGAGTTCGTCAACCATGGCTACACCTTC	CSVEFVNHGYTF
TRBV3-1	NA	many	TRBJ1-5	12	TGTGCCAGCAGCCACGGGGATCAGCCCCAGCATTTT	CASSHGDQPQHF
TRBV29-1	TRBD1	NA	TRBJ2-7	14	TGCAGCGTCCTGACAGGGGGAGCTCCCTTCGAGCAGTACTTC	CSVLTGGAPFEQYF
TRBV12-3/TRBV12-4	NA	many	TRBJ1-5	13	TGTGCCAGCAGCCCCGGGAGAAATCAGCCCCAGCATTTT	CASSPGRNQPQHF
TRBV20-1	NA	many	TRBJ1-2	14	TGCAGTGCTAGATTCCTGGACAGTCCTAAGGGCTACACCTTC	CSARFLDSPKGYTF
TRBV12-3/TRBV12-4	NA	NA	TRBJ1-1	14	TGTGCCAGCAGTTTGAGGGCCCCGAACACTGAAGCTTTCTTT	CASSLRAPNTEAFF
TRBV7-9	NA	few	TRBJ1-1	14	TGTGCCAGCAGCATCAGGGCAGTGAACACTGAAGCTTTCTTT	CASSIRAVNTEAFF
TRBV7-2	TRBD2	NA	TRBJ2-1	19	TGTGCCAGCAGCTTAGCTGCTAGCGGGGGAGTCCTCTCTTACAATGAGCAGTTCTTC	CASSLAASGGVLSYNEQFF
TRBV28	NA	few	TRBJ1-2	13	TGTGCCAGCAACAATGGGGGGGCCTATGGCTACACCTTC	CASNNGGAYGYTF
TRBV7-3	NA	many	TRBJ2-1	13	TGTGCCAGCAGCTCCAGTGTGGACAATGAGCAGTTCTTC	CASSSSVDNEQFF
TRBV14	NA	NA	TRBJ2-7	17	TGTGCCAGCAGCCAAGGCCCCCGGGACGGAAGAACCTACGAGCAGTACTTC	CASSQGPRDGRTYEQYF
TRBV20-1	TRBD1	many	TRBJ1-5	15	TGCAGTGCTAGAGACGGGACAGGGGGCAATCAGCCCCAGCATTTT	CSARDGTGGNQPQHF
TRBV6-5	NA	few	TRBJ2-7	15	TGTGCCAGCAGCTTAGACGGGCCCCGCTCCTACGAGCAGTACTTC	CASSLDGPRSYEQYF
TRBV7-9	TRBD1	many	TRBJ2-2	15	TGTGCCAGCAGCCCCCGACAGGGGGGAACCGGGGAGCTGTTTTTT	CASSPRQGGTGELFF
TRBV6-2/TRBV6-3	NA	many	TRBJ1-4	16	TGTGCCAGCAGTTACCGCCAGTGGACAACTAATGAAAAACTGTTTTTT	CASSYRQWTTNEKLFF
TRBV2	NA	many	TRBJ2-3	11	TGTGCCAGCCCCCGAAAGGATACGCAGTATTTT	CASPRKDTQYF
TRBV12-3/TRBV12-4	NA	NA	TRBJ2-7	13	TGTGCCAGCTCGGATTCGGATTTCTACGAGCAGTACTTC	CASSDSDFYEQYF
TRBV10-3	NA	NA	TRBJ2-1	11	TGTGCCATCAGTGACACATGGGAGCAGTTCTTC	CAISDTWEQFF
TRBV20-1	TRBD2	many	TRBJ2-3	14	TGCAGTACCTCATCTGCGGGGGGGTCAAGTACGCAGTATTTT	CSTSSAGGSSTQYF
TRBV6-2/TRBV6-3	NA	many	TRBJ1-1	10	TGTGCCACCGGCTTGACTGAAGCTTTCTTT	CATGLTEAFF
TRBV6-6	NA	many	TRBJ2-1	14	TGTGCCAGCAGGAGGGATTCTCCTTACAATGAGCAGTTCTTC	CASRRDSPYNEQFF
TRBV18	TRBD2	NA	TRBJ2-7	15	TGTGCCAGCTCACTGGGGACTAGTGTCTTAGACGAGCAGTACTTC	CASSLGTSVLDEQYF
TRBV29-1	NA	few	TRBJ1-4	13	TGCAGCGGAGGAGGGGCGGATGGAGAAAAACTGTTTTTT	CSGGGADGEKLFF
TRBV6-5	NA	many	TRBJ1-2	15	TGTGCCAGCAGTTACTCCGAGGCAGCAGCCTATGGCTACACCTTC	CASSYSEAAAYGYTF
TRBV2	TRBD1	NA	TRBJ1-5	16	TGTGCCAGCAGTGCCACCGGGACAGGGTTGGGTCAGCCCCACCATTTT	CASSATGTGLGQPHHF
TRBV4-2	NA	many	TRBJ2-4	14	TGTGCCAGCAGCCAAGATAAGAGCAAAAACATTCAGTACTTC	CASSQDKSKNIQYF
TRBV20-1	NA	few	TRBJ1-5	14	TGCAGTGCTTATAAACAGAATAGCAATCAGCCCCAGCATTTT	CSAYKQNSNQPQHF
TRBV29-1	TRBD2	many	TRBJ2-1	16	TGCAGCGTTGGGGGTGAGGGGGGCCGCGGGAGGAATGAGCAGTTCTTC	CSVGGEGGRGRNEQFF
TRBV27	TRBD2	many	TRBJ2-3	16	TGTGCCAGCAGTTTAGCGGCTAGCGGGGGGCCAGATACGCAGTATTTT	CASSLAASGGPDTQYF
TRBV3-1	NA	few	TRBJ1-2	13	TGTGCCAGCAGCCAAGCCGGGTTAGGGAGCTACACCTTC	CASSQAGLGSYTF
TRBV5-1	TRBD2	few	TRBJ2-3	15	TGCGCCAGCAGCCCCGGGGGGATGGGCACAGATACGCAGTATTTT	CASSPGGMGTDTQYF
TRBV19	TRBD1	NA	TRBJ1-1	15	TGTGCCAGTAGTCCCTGGACAGGGTTGGTCACTGAAGCTTTCTTT	CASSPWTGLVTEAFF
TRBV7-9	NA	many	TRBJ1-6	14	TGTGCCAGCAGCCAGGGGCAGGGCGACTCACCCCTCCACTTT	CASSQGQGDSPLHF